This T cell receptor (beta chain) was profiled in a study of blood T cell repertoires in COVID-19. At the level of the study: The origin of the acute and convalescent COVID-19 samples was the United States, Italy and Spain. In each case, the material was cDNA or gDNA derived from T cells, B-cell-depleted T cells, or PBMCs.

Authors' methods: Quantification of nucleated cells was approximated via reference gene primer amplification. Sequenced by immunoSEQ multiplex PCR; TCRdb stores in-frame clones only, minus some. That table furnishes V, J and clone size, whereas the DNA furnished D and trimming. Here the sample spans about 230,000 clones, about 85% being singletons. The CDR3 contains 13 residues. V was pared by 4 bases and J by 1 base, with 6 bases between. Germline V lookup: CDR1 MRHNA, CDR2 SNTAGT. This clone was seen only once. At the DNA level, this CDR3 is encoded by other sequences in the same sample as well. This clonotype was sampled from a woman older than 75 with acute or convalescent COVID-19. The sample was peripheral blood. V is TRBV6-4 and J is TRBJ2-3; no clear D. The CDR3 coding sequence is TGTGCCAGCAGTGTTGGCCGCACAGATACGCAGTATTTT. It is translated as CASSVGRTDTQYF.